This entry lists 28 T cell receptor beta chains sequenced from one sample in a study of T cell responses to AZD1222 COVID-19 vaccine. Produced via immunoSEQ multiplex PCR; TCRdb's table is partial and in-frame only. The sample lists over 110,000 clones; more than 85% were seen once. The sequenced sample was peripheral blood, obtained on day 0 of AZD1222 vaccination. The receptor source for this set is an adult in good health.

This chain joins TRBV9 and TRBJ1-2; no firm D call. The ends were cut back, 3 bases at V and 2 bases at J, with 5 bases in the middle. This CDR3 is built from 12 residues. The germline gives CDR1 SGDLS, CDR2 YYNGEE. The CDR3 region is CASSEQNYGYTF. In DNA, the CDR3 is TGTGCCAGCAGCGAACAGAACTATGGCTACACCTTC.

V is TRBV7-9 and J is TRBJ1-4, with a possible D match to TRBD1 (6 bases). The CDR3 runs to 14 residues. Trimming removed 5 bases at V and 5 bases at J, with 12 bases between. Germline V gene data show CDR1 as SEHNR and CDR2 as FQNEAQ (reference sequence). In DNA, the CDR3 is TGTGCCAGCAGCCAAGCAGGGGTAAATGAAAAACTGTTTTTT. It encodes CASSQAGVNEKLFF.

The genes are TRBV6-5 and TRBJ2-4, with 8 bases fitting TRBD2. The CDR3 has 16 amino acids. Germline-derived CDR1 and CDR2 are MNHEY and SVGAGI. V shed 2 bases and J 1 base; nucleotides not matched to a gene: 4. The CDR3 reads CASSYMAGGAKNIQYF. CDR3 sequence (DNA): TGTGCCAGCAGTTACATGGCGGGGGGTGCCAAAAACATTCAGTACTTC.

The chain carries TRBV4-2 and TRBJ1-1, with D possibly being TRBD1 (5 bases). V was pared by 0 bases and J by 5 bases, with 16 bases between. CDR3 size: 16 residues. Germline-derived CDR1 and CDR2 are LGHNA and YNFKEQ. The CDR3 here is CASSQEGVGRGTEAFF. Here the CDR3 DNA reads TGTGCCAGCAGCCAAGAAGGGGTGGGGCGAGGGACTGAAGCTTTCTTT.

The chain has TRBV19 and TRBJ2-7; TRBD1 matches at 7 bases. Per the germline V gene, CDR1 is LNHDA and CDR2 is SQIVND (reference sequence). Trimming removed 10 bases from V and 6 bases from J; junction bases left unmatched: 9. CDR3 length equals 12 residues. The CDR3 bases are TGTGCCACTAGCCACAGGGGCGGCGAGCAGTACTTC. Its protein product is CATSHRGGEQYF.

The genes are TRBV19 and TRBJ2-5, with D possibly being TRBD1 (6 bases). With 4 bases removed from V and 2 bases from J, the gap between germline ends came to 20 bases. Looked up from germline, CDR1 is LNHDA and CDR2 is SQIVND (reference sequence). The CDR3 extends over 17 amino acids. CDR3 region: CASSTRSDSVYQETQYF. The DNA of the CDR3 is TGTGCCAGTAGTACCCGATCGGACAGCGTTTATCAAGAGACCCAGTACTTC.

This clone occurred once. CDR3 coding DNA: TGTGCCAGCACCCTGGAAAGGGATGGCTACACCTTC. Translating gives CASTLERDGYTF. This chain uses TRBV6-5 with TRBJ1-2; D is unresolved. There are 12 residues in the CDR3. CDR1 and CDR2 (germline): MNHEY, SVGAGI. The germline V and J ends were trimmed by 7 bases and 6 bases, with 12 bases remaining between them.

The chain links TRBV10-3 to TRBJ1-1; D uncertain. V was clipped by 1 base and J by 3 bases, with 6 bases between them. The length of the CDR3 is 13 residues. Germline CDR1 reads ENHRY; CDR2 reads SYGVKD. CDR3 sequence: CAISELDDTEAFF. Written as DNA, the CDR3 is TGTGCCATCAGTGAGTTGGACGACACTGAAGCTTTCTTT.

The rearrangement links TRBV4-1 to TRBJ2-7; TRBD2 might be the D (6 bases). CDR1 MGHRA and CDR2 YSYEKL come from the germline V gene. The V and J ends lost 4 bases and 1 base respectively, with 17 bases between them. This CDR3 has 16 residues. The CDR3 loop reads CASSPGPGVKSYEQYF. In DNA form, the CDR3 reads TGCGCCAGCAGCCCGGGCCCGGGAGTAAAATCCTACGAGCAGTACTTC.

J is TRBJ2-7 and V is TRBV4-2; possibly TRBD1 or TRBD2 for D (5 bases each). The CDR3 runs 19 residues. With 4 bases removed from V and 2 bases from J, the gap between germline ends came to 27 bases. CDR1 is LGHNA, CDR2 YNFKEQ, per germline. The CDR3 nucleotides are TGTGCCAGCAGCCGATCCCTCAACGGGGCTGCATCAAGTACCTACGAGCAGTACTTC. This translates into CASSRSLNGAASSTYEQYF.

The chain carries TRBV3-1 (or the pseudogene TRBV3-2) and TRBJ2-7, with D unclear. The V gene lost 4 bases and the J gene lost 2 bases, with 9 bases spanning the gap. Germline assignment: CDR1 LGHDT and CDR2 YNNKEL (reference sequence). This CDR3 contains 13 residues. Here the CDR3 DNA reads TGTGCCAGCAGCCGGACGGAAACCTACGAGCAGTACTTC. Translating it yields CASSRTETYEQYF.

As DNA, the CDR3 is TGTGCCAGCACCACGCGGGAGCGGGCAGATACGCAGTATTTT. Its translation is CASTTRERADTQYF. This rearrangement joins TRBV19 to TRBJ2-3, with TRBD2 matching 7 bases. The length of the CDR3 is 14 residues. Unmatched junction bases numbered 10, after V lost 9 bases and J lost 4 bases. Germline V gene data show CDR1 as LNHDA and CDR2 as SQIVND (reference sequence).

The chain couples TRBV27 to TRBJ1-1, with D unclear. Germline-derived CDR1 and CDR2 are MNHEY and SMNVEV (reference sequence). This CDR3 is 12 amino acids long. The V gene lost 4 bases and the J gene lost 11 bases, with 14 bases spanning the gap. CDR3 loop: CASSSLGSRAFF. The CDR3 coding sequence is TGTGCCAGCAGTTCCCTCGGGTCCCGGGCTTTCTTT.

This chain connects TRBV4-2 to TRBJ1-1; no reliable D call. The germline V gene encodes CDR1 LGHNA and CDR2 YNFKEQ. Trimming shortened V by 0 bases and J by 2 bases, and 7 bases separated the two germline ends. This CDR3 contains 14 residues. CDR3 sequence: CASSQERVNTEAFF. The CDR3 DNA follows: TGTGCCAGCAGCCAAGAGAGGGTTAACACTGAAGCTTTCTTT.

This sequence joins TRBV12-3 or TRBV12-4 and TRBJ1-1; no definite D call. CDR3 length: 13 residues. V lost 10 bases and J lost 3, with 15 bases in between. The CDR3 spells CATSYTTDTEAFF. The CDR3 DNA reads TGTGCCACATCATATACTACGGACACTGAAGCTTTCTTT.

The chain uses TRBV18 and TRBJ1-2, with D possibly being TRBD1 (5 bases). CDR3 length equals 12 residues. CDR1 and CDR2 (germline): KGHSH, LQKENI. With 2 bases removed from V and 6 bases from J, the gap between germline ends came to 7 bases. The CDR3 coding sequence is TGTGCCAGCTCACCAAACAGGAATGGCTACACCTTC. Translated: CASSPNRNGYTF.

J is TRBJ1-1 and V is TRBV27; no definite D call. V was clipped by 1 base and J by 3 bases, with 6 bases between them. Germline lookup yields CDR1 MNHEY and CDR2 SMNVEV (reference sequence). The CDR3 runs 13 residues. CDR3 residues: CASSLFRYTEAFF. The CDR3 DNA is TGTGCCAGCAGTTTATTCCGGTACACTGAAGCTTTCTTT.

V usage is TRBV14 and J usage is TRBJ1-2; weak D call: TRBD1 (6 bases). V shed 4 bases and J shed 4 bases, with 10 bases lying between them. This CDR3 spans 13 amino acids. Germline values: CDR1 SGHDN, CDR2 FVKESK. The CDR3 DNA reads as TGTGCCAGCAGCCGCAGACAGGTCTATGGCTACACCTTC. Translating it yields CASSRRQVYGYTF.

The gene calls are TRBV28 and TRBJ1-5; D not resolved. There are 11 residues in the CDR3. V lost 3 bases to trimming and J lost 3 bases, with 0 bases between them. CDR1 is MDHEN and CDR2 is SYDVKM in the germline V gene. The CDR3 is CASSFNQPQHF. The CDR3 coding sequence is TGTGCCAGCAGTTTCAATCAGCCCCAGCATTTT.

In this sample, this clone turned up once. The J gene is TRBJ1-3, the V gene TRBV19, with D possibly being TRBD1 (5 bases). This CDR3 region has 18 residues. Germline V lookup: CDR1 LNHDA, CDR2 SQIVND (reference sequence). The V gene lost 0 bases and the J gene lost 0 bases, with 15 bases spanning the gap. CDR3 region: CASSIDRRGSSSGNTIYF. The CDR3 DNA reads as TGTGCCAGTAGTATAGATCGTCGGGGCAGTTCCTCTGGAAACACCATATATTTT.

This sequence joins TRBV20-1 and TRBJ2-7; no definite D call. The CDR3 runs 12 residues. Germline V gene sequence: CDR1 DFQATT, CDR2 SNEGSKA (reference sequence). V was trimmed by 3 bases and J by 4 bases, leaving 10 bases between them. This CDR3 reads CSASASLYEQYF. CDR3 DNA: TGCAGTGCTAGTGCCTCCCTTTACGAGCAGTACTTC.

The chain carries TRBV19 and TRBJ2-1; possibly TRBD2 for D (6 bases). The CDR3 runs 15 residues. V shed 1 base and J shed 0 bases, with 7 bases lying between them. Germline CDR1 reads LNHDA; CDR2 reads SQIVND (reference sequence). The DNA of the CDR3 is TGTGCCAGTAGTATAGGTAGCGGCTCCTACAATGAGCAGTTCTTC. Translated, it gives CASSIGSGSYNEQFF.

This rearrangement joins TRBV29-1 to TRBJ2-7; tentative D call: TRBD2 (6 bases). Looked up from germline, CDR1 is SQVTM and CDR2 is ANQGSEA. V lost 4 bases and J lost 0, with 13 bases in between. The CDR3 contains 14 residues. The CDR3 nucleotides read TGCAGCGTTGGGGAGGACACTATCTCCTACGAGCAGTACTTC. Protein product: CSVGEDTISYEQYF.

This clone was seen once. The V and J genes are TRBV3-1 (or the pseudogene TRBV3-2) and TRBJ2-3; 9 bases agree with TRBD2. The CDR3 is 17 amino acids. V lost 0 bases to trimming and J lost 5 bases; unmatched junction nucleotides: 9. Germline CDR1 LGHDT, CDR2 YNNKEL (reference sequence). CDR3 in amino acids: CASSQDIFPSGKDTQYF. The CDR3, as DNA: TGTGCCAGCAGCCAAGATATATTCCCTAGCGGGAAAGATACGCAGTATTTT.

The J gene is TRBJ2-6, the V gene TRBV7-9; D gene unclear. The germline V gene encodes CDR1 SEHNR and CDR2 FQNEAQ (reference sequence). V was shortened by 5 bases and J by 4 bases, with 9 bases between the two germline ends. The CDR3 consists of 14 residues. The CDR3 coding sequence is TGTGCCAGCAGCCTTGCCTCGGGGGCCAACGTCCTGACTTTC. Translating gives CASSLASGANVLTF.

The gene calls are TRBV7-2 and TRBJ1-2; D not certain. The V end lost 1 base, the J end lost 0 bases, and 12 bases lay between the germline ends. Germline-derived CDR1 and CDR2 are SGHTA and FQGNSA. This CDR3 is 16 amino acids long. The chain's CDR3 is CASSLVASPANYGYTF. DNA for the CDR3: TGTGCCAGCAGCTTAGTGGCCAGCCCAGCTAACTATGGCTACACCTTC.

The J gene is TRBJ2-7, the V gene TRBV4-1; no reliable D call. The germline V and J ends were trimmed by 0 bases and 2 bases, with 11 bases remaining between them. This CDR3 has 15 residues. CDR1 and CDR2 from the germline V gene are MGHRA and YSYEKL. CDR3 loop: CASSQDVGLTYEQYF. Here the CDR3 DNA reads TGCGCCAGCAGCCAAGACGTCGGCCTAACCTACGAGCAGTACTTC.

The genes are TRBV12-5 and TRBJ1-2; D unresolved. Trimming took 7 bases from V and 3 from J, leaving 9 bases between them. The CDR3 extends over 12 amino acids. Germline-derived CDR1 and CDR2 are LGHNT and FRNRAP. Written as DNA, the CDR3 is TGTGCTAGTGCCAAGGGTGACTATGGCTACACCTTC. The encoded protein is CASAKGDYGYTF. Looking up the rest from reference TRBV12-5 and TRBJ1-2 gives the full variable domain: DARVTQTPRHKVTEMGQEVTMRCQPILGHNTVFWYRQTMMQGLELLAYFRNRAPLDDSGMPKDRFSAEMPDATLATLKIQPSEPRDSAVYFCASAKGDYGYTFGSGTRLTVV.